This TCR beta chain was recorded in a study of T-cell reconstitution after alpha-beta-depleted transplantation in children. This CDR3 spans 14 amino acids. V dropped 5 bases and J dropped 3 bases, with 12 bases sitting between them. This clonotype was seen many times. Unique molecular identifiers tagged the TCRbeta library. TCRdb itself ran the PCR reads through MiXCR, one entry per CDR3 protein. The data hold 400,000 to 500,000 distinct CDR3 sequences, with approximately 11% observed a single time. The specimen was PBMCs from the stem cell graft donor, collected from the stem cell graft. The chain combines TRBV12-3 or TRBV12-4 with TRBJ2-3; D call uncertain. The TCR originated in a human donor who donated a stem cell graft to a child with acute myeloid leukemia. In nucleotides, the CDR3 is TGTGCCAGCAGTCCAAGGCTAGAAACAGATACGCAGTATTTT. Translated, it gives CASSPRLETDTQYF.